Listed here are 17 T cell receptor beta chains from one sample, sequenced in a study of cytomegalovirus exposure and HLA in healthy donors. Use of 60 Vbeta and 13 Jbeta primers characterized the PCR. The protocol was immunoSEQ multiplex PCR, while the TCRdb copy is restricted to in-frame clones and leaves out a portion. The data hold about 200,000 clones, with over 60% observed a single time. The sample was PBMCs. The source of these receptors is a woman aged 25 to 45 in good health and CMV-seropositive.

This clone has a single count. The chain links TRBV11-2 to TRBJ2-3; D gene ambiguous. V lost 1 base, J lost 3 bases, and 11 bases lay in between. Germline V lookup: CDR1 SGHAT, CDR2 FQNNGV. CDR3 length: 15 amino acids. The CDR3 reads CASSLGPVGTDTQYF. The DNA of the CDR3 is TGTGCCAGCAGCTTAGGCCCCGTCGGGACAGATACGCAGTATTTT.

The chain couples TRBV19 to TRBJ1-2; the D is unclear. Per germline, CDR1 LNHDA and CDR2 SQIVND (reference sequence). The germline V and J ends were trimmed by 4 bases and 2 bases, with 11 bases remaining between them. The CDR3 runs 14 residues. The CDR3 loop is CASSTALGNYGYTF. CDR3 DNA: TGTGCCAGTAGTACGGCCTTGGGCAACTATGGCTACACCTTC.

The CDR3 DNA is TGTGCCATCAGTGACCCGGAGGGAGAATATGGCTACACCTTC. Its translation: CAISDPEGEYGYTF. The chain recombines TRBV10-3 with TRBJ1-2; D not certain. The CDR3 length is 14 residues. Germline lookup yields CDR1 ENHRY and CDR2 SYGVKD. The ends were cut back, 3 bases at V and 5 bases at J, with 13 bases in the middle.

This chain connects TRBV19 to TRBJ2-1, with 7 bases fitting TRBD2. V lost 9 bases, J lost 8 bases, and 10 bases stayed unmatched. CDR3 length equals 13 residues. Germline CDR1 is LNHDA and CDR2 is SQIVND (reference sequence). As DNA, the CDR3 is TGTGCCAGCACGTTATGGGGAGGGGATGAGCAGTTCTTC. Protein: CASTLWGGDEQFF.

The V gene is TRBV5-4, the J gene TRBJ2-5; tentatively, D is TRBD1 (6 bases). The V end lost 2 bases, the J end lost 1 base, and 12 bases lay between the germline ends. This CDR3 comprises 15 residues. Germline CDR1 and CDR2: SGHNT and YYREEE (reference sequence). The CDR3 loop is CASSFRPGAQETQYF. The CDR3 DNA is TGTGCCAGCAGCTTCCGTCCAGGGGCCCAAGAGACCCAGTACTTC.

The chain employs TRBV9 and TRBJ2-7; 7 bases map to TRBD2. J lost 2 bases, V lost 0 bases, and 5 bases had no gene match. The CDR3 extends over 15 amino acids. Germline V gene sequence: CDR1 SGDLS, CDR2 YYNGEE. The DNA for the CDR3 is TGTGCCAGCAGCGTAGCTGCGGGGGAGCCCTACGAGCAGTACTTC. Translation gives CASSVAAGEPYEQYF.

The chain employs TRBV4-2 and TRBJ1-2; 7 positions agree with TRBD1. J gave up 3 bases and V 4 bases, and 5 bases lay outside the gene matches. CDR3 size: 14 residues. CDR1 and CDR2 (germline): LGHNA, YNFKEQ. The CDR3 sequence is CASSRRQGDYGYTF. The CDR3 DNA is TGTGCCAGCAGCCGGCGACAGGGCGACTATGGCTACACCTTC.

The genes are TRBV28 and TRBJ1-4, with 8 bases fitting TRBD1. The CDR3 runs 14 residues. Losses at the gene ends were 6 bases for V and 5 bases for J; bases not matched to a gene: 5. The V gene's germline CDR1 is MDHEN and CDR2 SYDVKM. The CDR3 sequence: CASSRQGLNEKLFF. CDR3 bases: TGTGCCAGCAGCCGACAGGGGTTAAATGAAAAACTGTTTTTT.

The chain joins TRBV25-1 to TRBJ2-1, with D possibly being TRBD2 (6 bases). CDR1 is MGHDK and CDR2 is SYGVNS in the germline V gene. The CDR3 is 13 amino acids. Trimming removed 4 bases at V and 15 bases at J, with 19 bases between. The CDR3 nucleotides are TGTGCCAGCAGTGGCGGAGGGCACGCGCTGCCGTTCTTC. It specifies CASSGGGHALPFF.

This chain connects TRBV7-9 to TRBJ2-3; 14 bases are shared with TRBD2. The ends lost 8 bases at V and 0 bases at J; junction bases unmatched: 10. Germline lookup yields CDR1 SEHNR and CDR2 FQNEAQ (reference sequence). The CDR3 sequence is 18 residues long. In DNA form, the CDR3 reads TGTGCCAGCGGGGCCCTGGGGACTAGCGGGAGAAGCACAGATACGCAGTATTTT. Translating it yields CASGALGTSGRSTDTQYF.

This chain connects TRBV28 to TRBJ1-2; 7 bases fit TRBD1. This CDR3 region has 18 residues. Germline CDR1 is MDHEN and CDR2 is SYDVKM. After removal of 8 bases from V and 0 bases from J, the junction contained 18 bases not matched to a gene. The CDR3 DNA reads as TGTGCCAGCCGGGAGGGTATAAACCCGGGACAGCCTAACTATGGCTACACCTTC. Translated: CASREGINPGQPNYGYTF.

This chain joins TRBV20-1 and TRBJ2-7; D unresolved. V lost 6 bases to trimming and J lost 5 bases, with 11 bases between them. CDR3 length: 11 amino acids. Germline V lookup: CDR1 DFQATT, CDR2 SNEGSKA (reference sequence). The CDR3 region is CSAVLGHEQYF. The CDR3 DNA sequence: TGCAGTGCCGTGCTGGGCCACGAGCAGTACTTC.

The chain links TRBV28 to TRBJ1-5, with 7 bases identical to TRBD1. The germline CDR1 and CDR2 sequences are MDHEN and SYDVKM. The CDR3 is 14 amino acids. The V and J ends lost 7 bases and 1 base, in that order; junction bases with no gene match: 4. The CDR3 protein is CASTYRGSNQPQHF. CDR3 nucleotides: TGTGCCAGCACCTACAGGGGAAGCAATCAGCCCCAGCATTTT.

The J gene is TRBJ2-7, the V gene TRBV25-1, with 7 bases aligning to TRBD1. Germline CDR1 and CDR2: MGHDK and SYGVNS. The CDR3 sequence is 15 residues long. V dropped 4 bases and J dropped 0; count of bases not matched to a gene: 6. The CDR3 spells CASSARQGSSYEQYF. CDR3 coding DNA: TGTGCCAGCAGTGCCCGACAGGGCAGCTCCTACGAGCAGTACTTC.

This clone has just a few counts. The V gene is TRBV4-3, the J gene TRBJ1-4; a weak D match, TRBD1 (5 bases). Trimming took 0 bases from V and 3 from J, leaving 20 bases between them. Germline lookup yields CDR1 LGHNA and CDR2 YSLEER. CDR3 size: 19 residues. The CDR3 nucleotides read TGCGCCAGCAGCCAAGACCCAACGAACACCGGGGGTTCTAATGAAAAACTGTTTTTT. It yields the protein CASSQDPTNTGGSNEKLFF.

Comment on this clone: The germline gene is not matched at one end of the junction; a read error may be the cause. The V gene is TRBV18, the J gene TRBJ2-7, with TRBD2 matching over 13 bases. This CDR3 contains 17 residues. Looked up from germline, CDR1 is KGHSH and CDR2 is LQKENI. The CDR3 DNA reads TGTGCCAGCTCGCCACTAGCGGGAGGGAGCAACTCCTACGAGCAGTACTTC. Amino acid sequence: CASSPLAGGSNSYEQYF.

This clone was observed a few times. This chain connects TRBV7-2 to TRBJ2-7; the D gene is possibly TRBD2 (6 bases). This CDR3 contains 14 residues. Between the trimmed V and J ends, which lost 5 bases and 7 bases, there was a span of 18 bases. Looked up from germline, CDR1 is SGHTA and CDR2 is FQGNSA. The CDR3 here is CASSPSTAGWEQYF. CDR3 sequence (DNA): TGTGCCAGCAGCCCTTCGACAGCGGGCTGGGAGCAGTACTTC.